Presented here are 25 T cell receptor beta chains from one specimen sequenced in a study of blood T cells in healthy people across ages. Primed by a sample-barcoded 5' primer and a J-beta primer mix, a second PCR proceeded for 7 to 11 cycles. One entry per CDR3 protein results from TCRdb running MiXCR on the 5' RACE reads. The sample comprises 1.5 million to 2 million distinct CDR3 sequences, about 30% of which are singletons, and over 7% rests with the top ten. The sequencing input was blood. These TCRs come from a woman aged 25 to 45 in good health.

V and J are TRBV7-2 and TRBJ1-5, with TRBD1 as a possible D gene (5 bases). CDR1 SGHTA and CDR2 FQGNSA come from the germline V gene. This CDR3 region has 16 residues. V lost 2 bases to trimming and J lost 4 bases, with 15 bases between them. CDR3 region: CASSLTAQGRNQPQHF. The CDR3, as DNA: TGTGCCAGCAGCTTAACGGCTCAGGGTAGGAATCAGCCCCAGCATTTT.

With regard to this clonotype: An end of the junction does not agree with germline; a read error may underlie this. This chain uses TRBV6-1 with TRBJ1-5; 11 nucleotides align to TRBD1. The CDR3 contains 15 residues. Germline V CDR1 and CDR2: MNHNS, SASEGT. This CDR3 reads CANSSRTGGVSPQHF. The CDR3, as DNA: TGTGCCAACAGTTCCCGGACAGGGGGCGTTTCGCCCCAGCATTTT.

The chain carries TRBV5-1 and TRBJ1-1; no definite D call. Trimming removed 4 bases at V and 2 bases at J, with 9 bases between. This CDR3 comprises 13 residues. Germline values: CDR1 SGHRS, CDR2 YFSETQ. The CDR3 sequence: CASSPIVNTEAFF. The DNA for the CDR3 is TGCGCCAGCAGCCCAATTGTTAACACTGAAGCTTTCTTT. Supplemented by reference TRBV5-1 and TRBJ1-1, the full variable domain reads KAGVTQTPRYLIKTRGQQVTLSCSPISGHRSVSWYQQTPGQGLQFLFEYFSETQRNKGNFPGRFSGRQFSNSRSEMNVSTLELGDSALYLCASSPIVNTEAFFGQGTRLTVV.

The genes are TRBV2 and TRBJ2-3; D is unclear. Trimming pared 3 bases from V and 2 bases from J, leaving 12 bases between. Germline CDR1 reads SNHLY; CDR2 reads FYNNEI. The CDR3 totals 15 residues. In DNA, the CDR3 is TGTGCCAGCAGTGAGTTGGTCAGACCCACAGATACGCAGTATTTT. It codes for CASSELVRPTDTQYF.

The genes are TRBV20-1 and TRBJ2-1; TRBD2 is a possible D gene (6 bases). The germline V gene has CDR1 DFQATT and CDR2 SNEGSKA (reference sequence). Trimming shortened V by 0 bases and J by 6 bases, and 12 bases separated the two germline ends. This CDR3 spans 14 amino acids. The DNA for the CDR3 is TGCAGTGCTAGAGACCTACTAGCTCCCAATGAGCAGTTCTTC. Translated: CSARDLLAPNEQFF.

This clonotype was seen a few times. V and J are TRBV28 and TRBJ2-4; D is undetermined. The CDR3 contains 16 residues. Germline V gives CDR1 MDHEN, CDR2 SYDVKM. V was trimmed by 1 base and J by 0 bases, leaving 10 bases between them. The CDR3 nucleotides are TGTGCCAGCAGTTTATATATCAAACTAGCCAAAAACATTCAGTACTTC. This codes for CASSLYIKLAKNIQYF.

This chain links TRBV4-3 with TRBJ2-5, with D possibly TRBD1 on 5 matching bases. Looked up from germline, CDR1 is LGHNA and CDR2 is YSLEER. This CDR3 has 14 residues. V lost 1 base and J lost 5, with 11 bases in between. CDR3 DNA sequence: TGCGCCAGCAGCCAAGCATTGGGGCTCGAGACCCAGTACTTC. Protein: CASSQALGLETQYF.

The chain carries TRBV20-1 and TRBJ2-1; 8 bases line up with TRBD1. The germline CDR1 and CDR2 sequences are DFQATT and SNEGSKA (reference sequence). This CDR3 is built from 14 residues. With 6 bases clipped from V and 6 bases from J, the junction kept 10 bases outside the gene matches. CDR3 nucleotide sequence: TGCAGTGCAGGACAGGGCCTGATGTCCAATGAGCAGTTCTTC. This translates into CSAGQGLMSNEQFF.

This clonotype was recorded a few times. V gene TRBV5-5 combines with J gene TRBJ2-5, with D perhaps matching TRBD1 (5 bases). From germline, CDR1 is SGHKS and CDR2 YYEKEE (reference sequence). Trimming shortened V by 4 bases and J by 5 bases, and 12 bases separated the two germline ends. This CDR3 contains 13 residues. The CDR3 DNA sequence: TGTGCCAGCAGCGCCGAAGGGGCGGAGACCCAGTACTTC. Translating it yields CASSAEGAETQYF.

V and J are TRBV20-1 and TRBJ2-2; 7 bases fit TRBD1. Looked up from germline, CDR1 is DFQATT and CDR2 is SNEGSKA (reference sequence). The CDR3 spans 14 residues. J lost 4 bases, V lost 2 bases, and 4 bases had no gene match. CDR3 region: CSARTDRATGELFF. The CDR3 coding sequence is TGCAGTGCTAGAACAGACAGGGCCACCGGGGAGCTGTTTTTT.

V and J are TRBV2 and TRBJ2-6; D is unclear. The ends were cut back, 7 bases at V and 0 bases at J, with 10 bases in the middle. Germline loops: CDR1 SNHLY, CDR2 FYNNEI. The CDR3 length is 15 residues. The CDR3 here is CASMRHTSGANVLTF. The DNA for the CDR3 is TGTGCCAGCATGAGACACACCTCTGGGGCCAACGTCCTGACTTTC.

Many counts were recorded for this clonotype. The chain joins TRBV7-2 to TRBJ2-7, with TRBD2 matching 14 bases. CDR3 length: 17 amino acids. The ends lost 4 bases at V and 0 bases at J; junction bases unmatched: 5. CDR1 and CDR2 (germline): SGHTA, FQGNSA. The DNA for the CDR3 is TGTGCCAGCAGCTACCGGACTAGCGGGGGGTCCTCCTACGAGCAGTACTTC. Translating gives CASSYRTSGGSSYEQYF. The variable domain in full, completed from reference TRBV7-2 and TRBJ2-7, reads GAGVSQSPSNKVTEKGKDVELRCDPISGHTALYWYRQSLGQGLEFLIYFQGNSAPDKSGLPSDRFSAERTGGSVSTLTIQRTQQEDSAVYLCASSYRTSGGSSYEQYFGPGTRLTVT.

V usage is TRBV28 and J usage is TRBJ2-7; D gene ambiguous. Germline CDR1 MDHEN, CDR2 SYDVKM. Between the trimmed V and J ends, which lost 8 bases and 6 bases, there was a span of 20 bases. The CDR3 totals 14 residues. The CDR3 bases are TGTGCCAGCTCTCCCCCCGGGCTCCGCCCCGAGCAGTACTTC. Translating gives CASSPPGLRPEQYF.

This clonotype was seen a few times. The V and J genes are TRBV12-3 or TRBV12-4 and TRBJ2-3, with 13 bases fitting TRBD2. V lost 6 bases and J lost 4; bases outside the gene matches: 7. The CDR3 sequence is 16 residues long. CDR3 DNA: TGTGCCAGCAGCCGGACTAGCGGGAGCCTAGCAGATACGCAGTATTTT. It translates to CASSRTSGSLADTQYF.

The chain is built from TRBV4-1 and TRBJ2-7; the match to TRBD2 covers 7 bases. The CDR3 extends over 16 amino acids. The germline CDR1 and CDR2 sequences are MGHRA and YSYEKL. Unmatched junction bases numbered 9, after V lost 4 bases and J lost 0 bases. CDR3 sequence (DNA): TGCGCCAGCAGCCCAGCCGACGGGGGGAGCTCCTACGAGCAGTACTTC. This translates into CASSPADGGSSYEQYF.

This clonotype has only a few counts. The chain is built from TRBV20-1 and TRBJ2-1, with 14 nucleotides matching TRBD2. The germline V gene has CDR1 DFQATT and CDR2 SNEGSKA (reference sequence). The CDR3 totals 15 residues. The J segment lost 9 bases and the V segment lost 6 bases, leaving 10 bases of the junction unmatched. The chain's CDR3 is CSAKKPGLAGVEQFF. The DNA for the CDR3 is TGCAGTGCGAAAAAGCCGGGACTAGCGGGAGTTGAGCAGTTCTTC.

This clonotype was counted only a few times. V gene TRBV7-2 combines with J gene TRBJ2-6; D gene unclear. Germline-derived CDR1 and CDR2 are SGHTA and FQGNSA. Trimming left V 5 bases short and J 0 bases short, with 8 bases between. CDR3 length: 15 amino acids. Written as DNA, the CDR3 is TGTGCCAGCAGCGCCCTACACTCTGGGGCCAACGTCCTGACTTTC. Amino acids: CASSALHSGANVLTF.

As concerns this clonotype: A much bigger clone sits one base away, suggesting this may be a read error. This chain connects TRBV15 to TRBJ1-2; 7 bases line up with TRBD1. Germline V gives CDR1 LNHNV, CDR2 YYDKDF (reference sequence). This CDR3 region has 17 residues. CDR3 sequence reads: CATIRDGVRGGRSGYTF. The DNA for the CDR3 is TGTGCCACCATCAGAGATGGAGTGAGAGGGGGCCGGAGTGGCTACACCTTC.

V and J are TRBV18 and TRBJ1-4, with TRBD1 matching over 7 bases. This CDR3 comprises 16 residues. V gave up 6 bases and J gave up 3 bases; unmatched junction bases: 10. Germline V gene sequence: CDR1 KGHSH, CDR2 LQKENI. CDR3 coding DNA: TGTGCCAGCTCGCTCAACAGGGGTTCAGCTAATGAAAAACTGTTTTTT. Amino acids: CASSLNRGSANEKLFF.

This clonotype was seen only once. The chain is built from TRBV4-3 and TRBJ2-1; 11 bases line up with TRBD2. The V and J ends lost 5 bases and 10 bases, in that order; junction bases with no gene match: 7. Germline-derived CDR1 and CDR2 are LGHNA and YSLEER. The CDR3 length is 14 residues. Here the CDR3 DNA reads TGCGCCAGCAGCACCGGGACTAGCGGAGTCGAGCAGTTCTTC. This codes for CASSTGTSGVEQFF.

Worth noting for this clonotype: A much larger clone differs by one base, so this may be a read error. The chain recombines TRBV24-1 with TRBJ1-2; TRBD1 aligns across 7 bases. The ends lost 3 bases at V and 4 bases at J; junction bases unmatched: 4. The CDR3 extends over 14 amino acids. Germline values: CDR1 KGHDR, CDR2 SFDVKD. Here the CDR3 DNA reads TGTGCCACCAGTGATCCACAGGGGAGCTATGGCTACACCTTC. Translation: CATSDPQGSYGYTF.

In the case of this clonotype: One junction end disagrees with the germline gene, perhaps due to a read error. The chain links TRBV12-3 or TRBV12-4 to TRBJ1-5, with 7 bases lining up with TRBD1. The CDR3 is 14 amino acids. The CDR3 loop is CAGSFRTGDPPQHF. CDR3 nucleotides: TGTGCCGGCAGTTTCCGGACAGGCGATCCCCCCCAGCATTTT.

This clonotype appeared a few times. The V call is TRBV10-3, the J call TRBJ2-1; TRBD2 aligns across 9 bases. CDR1 and CDR2 (germline): ENHRY, SYGVKD. Trimming took 2 bases from V and 0 from J; bases not matched to a gene: 5. There are 17 residues in the CDR3. The CDR3 DNA is TGTGCCATCAGTGAGGCGGGAGGGCCGAACTCCTACAATGAGCAGTTCTTC. It encodes CAISEAGGPNSYNEQFF.

This clonotype was seen a handful of times. V gene TRBV6-6 combines with J gene TRBJ1-5; D is possibly TRBD1 (5 bases). Germline lookup yields CDR1 MNHNY and CDR2 SVGAGI (reference sequence). Trimming pared 6 bases from V and 7 bases from J, leaving 13 bases between. This CDR3 region has 13 residues. CDR3 sequence: CASSVGWGQPQHF. CDR3 DNA: TGTGCCAGCAGCGTTGGGTGGGGCCAGCCCCAGCATTTT.

This clonotype was counted between two and nine times. In DNA form, the CDR3 reads TGCAGTGCTAGAGATCCCTATCTTTTAGGGGAGCTGTTTTTT. This translates into CSARDPYLLGELFF. V and J are TRBV20-1 and TRBJ2-2, with D uncertain. Germline V gene lookup returns CDR1 DFQATT and CDR2 SNEGSKA (reference sequence). V was clipped by 0 bases and J by 8 bases, with 13 bases between them. The CDR3 is 14 residues long.